These T cell receptor beta chains were read from a single sample in a study of blood T cell repertoires in COVID-19. Generated by immunoSEQ multiplex PCR, the TCRdb table keeps only in-frame clones and is missing some. The data show 35,000 to 55,000 clones, more than 75% seen once. Input material: peripheral blood. Every receptor here comes from a human donor in a cohort sampled during active COVID-19. Each CDR3 is given with its conserved first and last residue. Fields, in order: V gene, D gene, J gene, CDR3 length, clone size, CDR3 protein, CDR3 DNA. A D gene is named only where the DNA matches it firmly. Part of the rows lack a size; the others show once, few, many or a class for expanded clones.

V gene: TRBV5-4; D gene: TRBD1; J gene: TRBJ1-4; CDR3 length: 14; clone size: few; CDR3 protein: CASSLGQGNEKLFF; CDR3 DNA: TGTGCCAGCAGCTTGGGACAGGGAAATGAAAAACTGTTTTTT
V gene: TRBV30; D gene: -; J gene: TRBJ2-7; CDR3 length: 13; clone size: -; CDR3 protein: CAWRQKSSYEQYF; CDR3 DNA: TGTGCCTGGAGACAGAAAAGCTCCTACGAGCAGTACTTC
V gene: TRBV3-1/TRBV3-2; D gene: -; J gene: TRBJ2-2; CDR3 length: 18; clone size: -; CDR3 protein: CASSQGIGRRFHTGELFF; CDR3 DNA: TGTGCCAGCAGCCAAGGGATCGGTAGGCGGTTTCACACCGGGGAGCTGTTTTTT
V gene: TRBV14; D gene: -; J gene: TRBJ2-3; CDR3 length: 13; clone size: -; CDR3 protein: CASSRRLADTQYF; CDR3 DNA: TGTGCCAGCAGCCGCCGACTAGCAGATACGCAGTATTTT
V gene: TRBV2; D gene: -; J gene: TRBJ2-5; CDR3 length: 13; clone size: -; CDR3 protein: CASSALPGETQYF; CDR3 DNA: TGTGCCAGCAGCGCACTCCCAGGGGAGACCCAGTACTTC
V gene: TRBV27; D gene: TRBD2; J gene: TRBJ2-6; CDR3 length: 19; clone size: -; CDR3 protein: CASSRGTSGLYSGANVLTF; CDR3 DNA: TGTGCCAGCAGTCGGGGGACTAGCGGATTATACTCTGGGGCCAACGTCCTGACTTTC
V gene: TRBV7-5; D gene: -; J gene: TRBJ1-1; CDR3 length: 13; clone size: -; CDR3 protein: CARSFWGRTEAFF; CDR3 DNA: TGTGCCAGAAGCTTCTGGGGGAGGACTGAAGCTTTCTTT
V gene: TRBV28; D gene: -; J gene: TRBJ1-6; CDR3 length: 19; clone size: -; CDR3 protein: CASTESAGGGFSYNSPLHF; CDR3 DNA: TGTGCCAGCACAGAATCAGCAGGTGGGGGGTTTAGCTATAATTCACCCCTCCACTTT
V gene: TRBV9; D gene: TRBD1; J gene: TRBJ2-5; CDR3 length: 16; clone size: -; CDR3 protein: CASSLGTGARQETQYF; CDR3 DNA: TGTGCCAGCAGCCTGGGGACAGGAGCCCGACAAGAGACCCAGTACTTC
V gene: TRBV12-5; D gene: -; J gene: TRBJ1-2; CDR3 length: 16; clone size: -; CDR3 protein: CASGLASDVRERGYTF; CDR3 DNA: TGTGCTAGTGGTTTGGCGTCGGACGTACGGGAGAGAGGCTACACCTTC
V gene: TRBV2; D gene: -; J gene: TRBJ2-2; CDR3 length: 13; clone size: -; CDR3 protein: CASSERGGGELFF; CDR3 DNA: TGTGCCAGCAGTGAAAGGGGGGGAGGGGAGCTGTTTTTT
V gene: TRBV29-1; D gene: TRBD1; J gene: TRBJ2-5; CDR3 length: 14; clone size: -; CDR3 protein: CSVDLGQGLETQYF; CDR3 DNA: TGCAGCGTTGATTTGGGACAGGGGTTGGAGACCCAGTACTTC
V gene: TRBV5-1; D gene: -; J gene: TRBJ2-5; CDR3 length: 12; clone size: -; CDR3 protein: CASSLRLETQYF; CDR3 DNA: TGCGCCAGCAGCTTGCGACTAGAGACCCAGTACTTC
V gene: TRBV24-1; D gene: -; J gene: TRBJ2-1; CDR3 length: 13; clone size: -; CDR3 protein: CATSDPPENEQFF; CDR3 DNA: TGTGCCACCAGTGATCCCCCAGAAAATGAGCAGTTCTTC
V gene: TRBV13; D gene: TRBD2; J gene: TRBJ2-7; CDR3 length: 15; clone size: few; CDR3 protein: CASSDTQREPYEQYF; CDR3 DNA: TGTGCCAGCAGCGATACCCAGCGGGAGCCCTACGAGCAGTACTTC
V gene: TRBV30; D gene: TRBD2; J gene: TRBJ2-1; CDR3 length: 15; clone size: -; CDR3 protein: CAWSGTSGSADEQFF; CDR3 DNA: TGTGCCTGGAGTGGCACTAGCGGGAGTGCCGATGAGCAGTTCTTC
V gene: TRBV4-3; D gene: TRBD2; J gene: TRBJ2-3; CDR3 length: 15; clone size: once; CDR3 protein: CASSLLAGVPDTQYF; CDR3 DNA: TGCGCCAGCAGCCTACTAGCGGGAGTGCCAGATACGCAGTATTTT
V gene: TRBV7-9; D gene: TRBD2; J gene: TRBJ2-7; CDR3 length: 14; clone size: -; CDR3 protein: CASSFRGSAYEQYF; CDR3 DNA: TGTGCCAGCAGCTTTCGCGGGAGCGCCTACGAGCAGTACTTC
V gene: TRBV19; D gene: TRBD1; J gene: TRBJ2-7; CDR3 length: 23; clone size: -; CDR3 protein: CASSLQGQGAFVGRAEYCSEQYF; CDR3 DNA: TGTGCCAGTAGTTTACAGGGACAGGGGGCATTCGTCGGGAGGGCCGAGTACTGCTCCGAGCAGTACTTC
V gene: TRBV7-2; D gene: -; J gene: TRBJ2-3; CDR3 length: 12; clone size: -; CDR3 protein: CASSLVRLAQSF; CDR3 DNA: TGTGCCAGCAGCTTAGTCAGGCTAGCTCAGAGTTTT
V gene: TRBV14; D gene: TRBD2; J gene: TRBJ2-3; CDR3 length: 18; clone size: -; CDR3 protein: CASSPLRGSGTSTDTQYF; CDR3 DNA: TGTGCCAGCAGCCCGCTCCGGGGTAGCGGGACAAGCACAGATACGCAGTATTTT
V gene: TRBV2; D gene: -; J gene: TRBJ2-7; CDR3 length: 12; clone size: once; CDR3 protein: CAASVSSYEQYF; CDR3 DNA: TGTGCCGCTAGCGTGAGCTCCTACGAGCAGTACTTC
V gene: TRBV7-8; D gene: TRBD1; J gene: TRBJ2-6; CDR3 length: 17; clone size: once; CDR3 protein: CASSLAYRGLGANVLTF; CDR3 DNA: TGTGCCAGCAGCTTAGCCTACAGGGGGCTCGGGGCCAACGTCCTGACTTTC
V gene: TRBV6-5; D gene: TRBD1; J gene: TRBJ1-1; CDR3 length: 14; clone size: -; CDR3 protein: CASLRTGDSTEAFF; CDR3 DNA: TGTGCCAGCTTAAGGACAGGGGATAGCACTGAAGCTTTCTTT
V gene: TRBV11-3; D gene: -; J gene: TRBJ2-1; CDR3 length: 18; clone size: -; CDR3 protein: CASSSGWKRESSYNEQFF; CDR3 DNA: TGTGCCAGCAGCTCCGGATGGAAAAGGGAGAGCTCCTACAATGAGCAGTTCTTC
V gene: TRBV5-6; D gene: -; J gene: TRBJ2-3; CDR3 length: 14; clone size: -; CDR3 protein: CASSLGLPTDTQYF; CDR3 DNA: TGTGCCAGCAGCTTGGGACTACCGACAGATACGCAGTATTTT